One and the same sample provided the 17 T cell receptor beta chains below, sequenced in a study of blood T cells in healthy people across ages. Together with a sample-barcoded 5' primer, a J-beta primer mix was included in a second PCR lasting 7 to 11 cycles. TCRdb re-derived calls from the 5' RACE reads in MiXCR, one entry per CDR3 protein. The sample shows 550,000 to 750,000 distinct CDR3 sequences, around 21% of them seen only once. The sample taken for sequencing was blood. The receptors come from a man in his 70s in good health.

This clonotype was detected only a few times. V is TRBV6-1 and J is TRBJ2-2, with D tentatively TRBD2 (6 bases). The V end was cut by 11 bases, the J end by 3 bases, with 10 bases between. Germline-derived CDR1 and CDR2 are MNHNS and SASEGT. The CDR3 contains 12 residues. CDR3 region: CAGGLYTGELFF. CDR3 bases: TGTGCCGGCGGACTATACACCGGGGAGCTGTTTTTT.

This clonotype was seen a few times. The V gene is TRBV25-1, the J gene TRBJ2-5; D unresolved. Trimming cost V 0 bases and J 3 bases, with 8 bases left between them. Per the germline V gene, CDR1 is MGHDK and CDR2 is SYGVNS. The CDR3 is made up of 14 amino acids. The CDR3 DNA is TGTGCCAGCAGTGAATATAGCATGAAAGAGACCCAGTACTTC. Amino acid sequence: CASSEYSMKETQYF. The whole variable domain, filled in from reference TRBV25-1 and TRBJ2-5, reads EADIYQTPRYLVIGTGKKITLECSQTMGHDKMYWYQQDPGMELHLIHYSYGVNSTEKGDLSSESTVSRIRTEHFPLTLESARPSHTSQYLCASSEYSMKETQYFGPGTRLLVL.

This clonotype has a count of ten or more. The CDR3 DNA reads as TGCGCCAGCAGCTTGGGGCAGGGATCGGAGACCCAGTACTTC. This codes for CASSLGQGSETQYF. The J gene is TRBJ2-5, the V gene TRBV5-1; D may be TRBD1 (5 bases). Germline assignment: CDR1 SGHRS and CDR2 YFSETQ. The CDR3 runs to 14 residues. V gave up 0 bases and J gave up 5 bases, with 11 bases separating them.

This clonotype turned up a few times. This sequence joins TRBV5-1 and TRBJ2-5; D uncertain. Germline V gene data show CDR1 as SGHRS and CDR2 as YFSETQ. This CDR3 contains 15 residues. V was shortened by 0 bases and J by 5 bases, with 14 bases between the two germline ends. The chain's CDR3 is CASSLESQPGETQYF. Written as DNA, the CDR3 is TGCGCCAGCAGCTTGGAGTCCCAACCCGGGGAGACCCAGTACTTC.

This clonotype has at least ten counts. This chain connects TRBV5-1 to TRBJ1-1; TRBD1 aligns across 7 bases. Germline loops: CDR1 SGHRS, CDR2 YFSETQ. With 4 bases clipped from V and 8 bases from J, the junction kept 5 bases outside the gene matches. This CDR3 spans 12 amino acids. CDR3 protein: CASSQGVTEAFF. For the CDR3, the DNA is TGCGCCAGCAGCCAGGGGGTGACCGAAGCTTTCTTT.

This clonotype was seen a few times. In DNA, the CDR3 is TGTGCCAGCAGAGCCGGGACTAGTTACGAGCAGTACTTC. Translating gives CASRAGTSYEQYF. The chain links TRBV2 to TRBJ2-5; 8 positions match TRBD2. With the DNA end fitting TRBJ2-7 better, the J assignment may be wrong. Germline CDR1 reads SNHLY; CDR2 reads FYNNEI. The CDR3 has 13 residues.

About this clonotype itself: A much larger clone differs from this one at a single base, so this may be a read error. V gene TRBV7-3 combines with J gene TRBJ2-1, with D perhaps TRBD2 (5 bases). This CDR3 contains 16 residues. Germline CDR1 is SGHTA and CDR2 is FQGTGA. In nucleotides, the CDR3 is TGTGCCAACAGCTTAAGAGCGGTTAGCTCCTACAATGAGCAGTTCTTC. Translation: CANSLRAVSSYNEQFF.

This clonotype came up a few times. The chain carries TRBV9 and TRBJ2-4; D may match TRBD1 or TRBD2 (7 bases each). The V gene lost 0 bases and the J gene lost 0 bases, with 10 bases spanning the gap. There are 16 residues in the CDR3. Germline V lookup: CDR1 SGDLS, CDR2 YYNGEE. CDR3 sequence (DNA): TGTGCCAGCAGCGTAGCAGGGGGGGCAGCCAAAAACATTCAGTACTTC. It translates to CASSVAGGAAKNIQYF.

The chain uses TRBV12-3 or TRBV12-4 and TRBJ2-3; 9 bases fit TRBD2. The junction had 7 bases not matched to a gene; V was cut back by 8 bases and J by 4 bases. This CDR3 comprises 14 residues. DNA for the CDR3: TGTGCCAGCCTAGCGGGAATAAACGCAGATACGCAGTATTTT. Translating gives CASLAGINADTQYF.

This chain connects TRBV7-9 to TRBJ2-4; 9 nucleotides line up with TRBD1. Germline CDR1 SEHNR, CDR2 FQNEAQ (reference sequence). With 4 bases clipped from V and 8 bases from J, the junction kept 6 bases outside the gene matches. This CDR3 is built from 14 residues. Here the CDR3 DNA reads TGTGCCAGCAGCTCAGGGACAGGGAAGGACATTCAGTACTTC. It is translated as CASSSGTGKDIQYF.

A few counts support this clonotype. The J gene is TRBJ1-1, the V gene TRBV27, with D possibly TRBD1 on 5 matching bases. V was clipped by 5 bases and J by 3 bases, with 13 bases between them. There are 14 residues in the CDR3. The germline CDR1 and CDR2 sequences are MNHEY and SMNVEV (reference sequence). This CDR3 is CASSPDGGYTEAFF. In DNA form, the CDR3 reads TGTGCCAGCAGTCCCGATGGGGGTTACACTGAAGCTTTCTTT.

This clonotype was recorded only once. A read error is possible here, since a much larger clone lies one base away. CDR3 DNA: TGTGCCAGCAGCACGGGACTAGGAACCTACGAGCAGTACTTC. Its protein product is CASSTGLGTYEQYF. The V gene is TRBV7-2, the J gene TRBJ2-7; TRBD2 aligns across 8 bases. With 5 bases clipped from V and 2 bases from J, the junction kept 5 bases outside the gene matches. Germline V lookup: CDR1 SGHTA, CDR2 FQGNSA. This CDR3 has 14 residues. The full variable domain, its missing parts supplied by reference TRBV7-2 and TRBJ2-7, is GAGVSQSPSNKVTEKGKDVELRCDPISGHTALYWYRQSLGQGLEFLIYFQGNSAPDKSGLPSDRFSAERTGGSVSTLTIQRTQQEDSAVYLCASSTGLGTYEQYFGPGTRLTVT.

The rearrangement links TRBV5-1 to TRBJ1-2, with unresolved D. The CDR3 is 15 residues long. Deletions cut 9 bases from V and 2 bases from J, with 20 bases between. From germline, CDR1 is SGHRS and CDR2 YFSETQ. The DNA of the CDR3 is TGCGCCACCCAGCCTTCGGACCGACGAAACTATGGCTACACCTTC. It yields the protein CATQPSDRRNYGYTF.

The chain employs TRBV12-3 or TRBV12-4 and TRBJ2-1, with D unclear. V was shortened by 3 bases and J by 4 bases, with 10 bases between the two germline ends. The CDR3 runs to 14 residues. CDR3 residues: CASSFPGYYNEQFF. The CDR3 bases are TGTGCCAGCAGTTTTCCCGGGTATTACAATGAGCAGTTCTTC.

The CDR3 region has the DNA TGTGCCAGCAGAACCGAGGGGGCGGGGAACACTGAAGCTTTCTTT. This translates into CASRTEGAGNTEAFF. V gene TRBV12-3 or TRBV12-4 combines with J gene TRBJ1-1; 7 bases map to TRBD1. Losses at the gene ends were 6 bases for V and 1 base for J; bases not matched to a gene: 8. CDR3 size: 15 residues.

The DNA for the CDR3 is TGCAGTGCCAAAGGACCTAGCACAGATACGCAGTATTTT. The encoded protein is CSAKGPSTDTQYF. The chain links TRBV20-1 to TRBJ2-3; D not certain. CDR1 DFQATT and CDR2 SNEGSKA come from the germline V gene (reference sequence). Trimming cost V 6 bases and J 0 bases, with 10 bases left between them. This CDR3 has 13 amino acids.

This clonotype was seen a few times. The junction does not match germline at one end; this may be a read error. The gene calls are TRBV7-6 and TRBJ2-3; 8 bases fit TRBD1. CDR1 SGHVS and CDR2 FNYEAQ come from the germline V gene. This CDR3 region has 17 residues. As DNA, the CDR3 is TGTGCCAGCAGCTTTTCCCCGCTGGACAGGGCACAAGAGACCCAGTACTTT. Translation gives CASSFSPLDRAQETQYF.